What follows describes a single TCR beta chain. The table came from immunoSEQ multiplex PCR; TCRdb's copy has only in-frame clones and leaves some out. The sample has 55,000 or so clones; 88% are singletons. These data come from a study of OX40 agonist ivuxolimab in advanced cancers. The source was CD4+ or CD8+ T cells sorted from blood, collected in a trial of the OX40 agonist ivuxolimab. This clonotype was obtained from an adult with an advanced solid tumor such as melanoma, head and neck, liver or kidney cancer.

The CDR3 DNA reads as TGTGCCAGCTCTAGGCGGTCGGATAGGGGAGAGACCCAGTACTTC. This encodes CASSRRSDRGETQYF. The chain uses TRBV18 and TRBJ2-5; D perhaps matches TRBD1 (5 bases). Trimming cost V 6 bases and J 4 bases, with 18 bases left between them. Germline CDR1 KGHSH, CDR2 LQKENI. The CDR3 sequence is 15 residues long.